The T cell receptor (beta chain) described here comes from a study of cytotoxic CD8 clonotypes in ibrutinib-treated CLL. With sequencing, the targeted depth ranged from 1 in 200,000 to 1 in 1 million T cells. Sequencing used immunoSEQ multiplex PCR; TCRdb keeps in-frame clones, though not all of them. This sample has tens of thousands of clones, with 60% to 75% found just once. With 5 bases removed from V and 6 bases from J, the gap between germline ends came to 16 bases. Per the germline V gene, CDR1 is SEHNR and CDR2 is FQNEAQ (reference sequence). The CDR3 contains 14 residues. The rearrangement uses TRBV7-9 and TRBJ1-2; D remains ambiguous. The origin of this receptor is a human donor with chronic lymphocytic leukemia. Sequencing used PBMCs, obtained after 12 months of ibrutinib treatment. In DNA, the CDR3 is TGTGCCAGCAGCCCCCGTGTGTTTGGTCATGGCTACACCTTC. Amino acid sequence: CASSPRVFGHGYTF.